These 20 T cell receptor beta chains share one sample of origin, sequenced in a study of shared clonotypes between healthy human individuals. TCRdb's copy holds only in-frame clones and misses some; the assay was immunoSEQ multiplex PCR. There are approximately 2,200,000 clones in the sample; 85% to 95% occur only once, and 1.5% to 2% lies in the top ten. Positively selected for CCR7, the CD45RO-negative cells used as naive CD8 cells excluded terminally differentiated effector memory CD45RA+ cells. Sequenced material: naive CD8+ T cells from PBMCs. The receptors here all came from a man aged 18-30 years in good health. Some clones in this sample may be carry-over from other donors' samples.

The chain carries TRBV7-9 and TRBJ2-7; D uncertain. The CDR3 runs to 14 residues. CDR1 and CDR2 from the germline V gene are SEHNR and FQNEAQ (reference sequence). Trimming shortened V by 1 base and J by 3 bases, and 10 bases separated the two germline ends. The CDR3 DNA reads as TGTGCCAGCAGCTTAGGCCTACTCGACTACGAGCAGTACTTC. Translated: CASSLGLLDYEQYF.

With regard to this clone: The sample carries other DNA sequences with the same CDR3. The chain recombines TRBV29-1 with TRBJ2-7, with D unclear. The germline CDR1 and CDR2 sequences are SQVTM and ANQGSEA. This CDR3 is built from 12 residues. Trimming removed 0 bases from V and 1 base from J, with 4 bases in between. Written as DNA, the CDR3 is TGCAGCGTTGAAGACCGATCCTACGAGCAGTACTTC. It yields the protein CSVEDRSYEQYF.

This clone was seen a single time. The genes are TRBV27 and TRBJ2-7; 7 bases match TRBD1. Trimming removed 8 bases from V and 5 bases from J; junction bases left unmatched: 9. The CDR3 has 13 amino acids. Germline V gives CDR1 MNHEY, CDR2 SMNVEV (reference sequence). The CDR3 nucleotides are TGTGCCAGCCGGGGACAGTTCCCCGACGAGCAGTACTTC. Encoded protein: CASRGQFPDEQYF.

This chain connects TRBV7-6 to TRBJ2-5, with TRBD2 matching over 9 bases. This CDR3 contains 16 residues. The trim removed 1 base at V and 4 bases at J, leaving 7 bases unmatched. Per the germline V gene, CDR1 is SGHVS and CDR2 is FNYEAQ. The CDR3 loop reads CASSLGPSGVRETQYF. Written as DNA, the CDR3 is TGTGCCAGCAGCTTAGGGCCTAGCGGGGTCAGAGAGACCCAGTACTTC.

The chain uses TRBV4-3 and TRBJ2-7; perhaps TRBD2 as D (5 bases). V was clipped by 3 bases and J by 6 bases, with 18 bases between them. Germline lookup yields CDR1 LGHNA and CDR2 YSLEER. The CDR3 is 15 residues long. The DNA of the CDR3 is TGCGCCAGCAGCCAGGACGGACTTGTCCCTGGCGAGCAGTACTTC. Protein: CASSQDGLVPGEQYF.

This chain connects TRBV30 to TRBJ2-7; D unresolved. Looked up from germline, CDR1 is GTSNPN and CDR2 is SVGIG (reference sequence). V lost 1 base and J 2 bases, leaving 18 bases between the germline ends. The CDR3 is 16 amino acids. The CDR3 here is CAWSDPQMARPYEQYF. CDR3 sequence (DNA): TGTGCCTGGAGTGACCCTCAGATGGCGAGACCCTACGAGCAGTACTTC.

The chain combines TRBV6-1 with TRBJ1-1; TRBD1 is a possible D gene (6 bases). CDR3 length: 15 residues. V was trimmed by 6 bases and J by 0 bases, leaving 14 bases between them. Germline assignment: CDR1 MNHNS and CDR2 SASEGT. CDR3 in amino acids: CASSRGPEVNTEAFF. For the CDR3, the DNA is TGTGCCAGCAGCCGGGGGCCGGAGGTGAACACTGAAGCTTTCTTT.

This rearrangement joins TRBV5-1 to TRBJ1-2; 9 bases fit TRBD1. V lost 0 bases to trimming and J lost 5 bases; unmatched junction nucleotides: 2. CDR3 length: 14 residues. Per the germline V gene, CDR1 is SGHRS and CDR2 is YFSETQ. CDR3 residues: CASSLVGTGYGYTF. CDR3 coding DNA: TGCGCCAGCAGCTTGGTTGGGACAGGGTATGGCTACACCTTC.

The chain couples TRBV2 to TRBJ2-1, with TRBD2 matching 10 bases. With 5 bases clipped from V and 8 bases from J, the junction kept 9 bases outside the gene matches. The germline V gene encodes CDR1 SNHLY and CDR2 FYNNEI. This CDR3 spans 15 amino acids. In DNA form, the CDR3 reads TGTGCCAGCAGTAGTGTCCTAGCGGGAGCCGATGAGCAGTTCTTC. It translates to CASSSVLAGADEQFF.

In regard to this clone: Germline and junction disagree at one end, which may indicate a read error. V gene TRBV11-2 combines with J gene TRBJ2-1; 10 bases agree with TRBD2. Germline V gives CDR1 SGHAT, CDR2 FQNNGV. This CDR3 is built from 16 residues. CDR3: CASSPALAGVSNERFF. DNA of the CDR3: TGTGCCAGCAGTCCCGCCCTAGCGGGGGTAAGCAATGAGCGGTTCTTC.

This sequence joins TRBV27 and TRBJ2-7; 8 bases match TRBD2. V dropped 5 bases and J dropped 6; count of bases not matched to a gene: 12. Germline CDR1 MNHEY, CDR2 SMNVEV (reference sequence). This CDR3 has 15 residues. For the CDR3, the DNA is TGTGCCAGCAGTCCGGGACTAGTATTGGCCAGCGAGCAGTACTTC. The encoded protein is CASSPGLVLASEQYF.

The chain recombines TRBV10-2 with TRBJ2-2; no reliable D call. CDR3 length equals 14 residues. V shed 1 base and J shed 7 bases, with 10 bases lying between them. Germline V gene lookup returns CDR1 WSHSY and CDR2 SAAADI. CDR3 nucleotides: TGCGCCAGCAGTGAGTTGGCGGTTGGCGGGGAGCTGTTTTTT. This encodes CASSELAVGGELFF.

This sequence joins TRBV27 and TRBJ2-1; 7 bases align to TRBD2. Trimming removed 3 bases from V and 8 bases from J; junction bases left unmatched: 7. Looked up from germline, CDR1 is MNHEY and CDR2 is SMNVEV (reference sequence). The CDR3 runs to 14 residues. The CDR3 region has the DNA TGTGCCAGCAGTTTTTTGGCTAGCGGTCATGAGCAGTTCTTC. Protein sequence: CASSFLASGHEQFF.

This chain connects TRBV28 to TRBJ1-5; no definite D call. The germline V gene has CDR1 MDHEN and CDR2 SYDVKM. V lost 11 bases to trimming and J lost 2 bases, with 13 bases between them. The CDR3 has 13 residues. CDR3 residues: CALGSGGNQPQHF. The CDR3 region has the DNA TGTGCCCTGGGGAGTGGGGGCAATCAGCCCCAGCATTTT.

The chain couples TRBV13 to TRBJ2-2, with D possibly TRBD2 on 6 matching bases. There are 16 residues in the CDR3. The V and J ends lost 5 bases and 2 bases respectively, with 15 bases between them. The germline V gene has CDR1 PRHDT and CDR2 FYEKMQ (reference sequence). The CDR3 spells CASSPARRDNTGELFF. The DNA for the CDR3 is TGTGCCAGCAGCCCTGCCCGGCGGGATAACACCGGGGAGCTGTTTTTT.

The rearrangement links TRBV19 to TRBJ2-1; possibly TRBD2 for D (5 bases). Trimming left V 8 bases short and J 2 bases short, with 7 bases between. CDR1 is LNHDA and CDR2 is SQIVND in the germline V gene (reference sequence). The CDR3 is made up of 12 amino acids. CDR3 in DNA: TGTGCCAGTGAAGCGGCCTACAATGAGCAGTTCTTC. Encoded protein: CASEAAYNEQFF. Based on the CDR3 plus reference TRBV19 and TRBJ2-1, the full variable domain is DGGITQSPKYLFRKEGQNVTLSCEQNLNHDAMYWYRQDPGQGLRLIYYSQIVNDFQKGDIAEGYSVSREKKESFPLTVTSAQKNPTAFYLCASEAAYNEQFFGPGTRLTVL.

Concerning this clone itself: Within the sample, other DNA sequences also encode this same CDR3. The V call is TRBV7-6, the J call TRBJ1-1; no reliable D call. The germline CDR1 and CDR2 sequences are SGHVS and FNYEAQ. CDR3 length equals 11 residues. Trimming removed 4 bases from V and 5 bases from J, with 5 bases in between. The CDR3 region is CASSSGTEAFF. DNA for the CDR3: TGTGCCAGCAGCTCGGGGACTGAAGCTTTCTTT.

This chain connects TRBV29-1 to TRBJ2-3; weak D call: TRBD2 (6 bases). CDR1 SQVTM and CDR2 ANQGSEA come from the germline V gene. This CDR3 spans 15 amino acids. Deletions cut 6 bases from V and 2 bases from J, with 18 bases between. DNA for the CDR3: TGCAGCGTAGAACTAAGGACTACAAACACAGATACGCAGTATTTT. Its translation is CSVELRTTNTDTQYF.

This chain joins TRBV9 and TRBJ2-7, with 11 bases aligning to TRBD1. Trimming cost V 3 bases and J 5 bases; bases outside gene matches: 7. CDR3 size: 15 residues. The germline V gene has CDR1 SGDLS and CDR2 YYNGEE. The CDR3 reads CASSADRGLQHEQYF. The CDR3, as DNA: TGTGCCAGCAGCGCGGACAGGGGGCTTCAGCACGAGCAGTACTTC.

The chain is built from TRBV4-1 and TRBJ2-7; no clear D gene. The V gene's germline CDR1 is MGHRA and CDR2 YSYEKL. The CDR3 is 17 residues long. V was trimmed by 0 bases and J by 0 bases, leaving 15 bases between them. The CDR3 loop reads CASSQDRLKTISYEQYF. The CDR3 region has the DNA TGCGCCAGCAGCCAAGATCGACTTAAGACAATCTCCTACGAGCAGTACTTC.